The next 25 T cell receptor beta chains were all read from a single sample in a study of shared clonotypes between healthy human individuals. Positively selected for CCR7, the CD45RO-negative cells used as naive CD8 cells excluded terminally differentiated effector memory CD45RA+ cells. Clones were read by immunoSEQ multiplex PCR, and TCRdb kept only the in-frame ones, dropping some. The sample holds about 2.2 million clones; over 85% are singletons and the top ten take 1.5% to 2%. The specimen sequenced was naive CD8+ T cells from PBMCs. Receptors were obtained from a man younger than 35 in good health. Some clones in this sample may be carry-over from other donors' samples.

Here the CDR3 reads CASSMWAGSGNTIYF. CDR3 DNA sequence: TGCGCCAGCAGCATGTGGGCTGGATCCGGAAACACCATATATTTT. The chain joins TRBV5-1 to TRBJ1-3; the D is unclear. There are 15 residues in the CDR3. Germline CDR1 and CDR2: SGHRS and YFSETQ. The ends were cut back, 4 bases at V and 4 bases at J, with 15 bases in the middle. The whole variable domain, filled in from reference TRBV5-1 and TRBJ1-3, reads KAGVTQTPRYLIKTRGQQVTLSCSPISGHRSVSWYQQTPGQGLQFLFEYFSETQRNKGNFPGRFSGRQFSNSRSEMNVSTLELGDSALYLCASSMWAGSGNTIYFGEGSWLTVV.

This sequence joins TRBV28 and TRBJ2-1; either TRBD1 or TRBD2 may fit D (5 bases each). CDR3 length: 15 residues. Per the germline V gene, CDR1 is MDHEN and CDR2 is SYDVKM. V lost 7 bases and J lost 5, with 18 bases in between. The CDR3 spells CASMRKLEGHNEQFF. The CDR3 region has the DNA TGTGCCAGCATGAGGAAACTTGAGGGGCACAATGAGCAGTTCTTC.

The chain carries TRBV27 and TRBJ1-4; D is undetermined. CDR1 is MNHEY and CDR2 is SMNVEV in the germline V gene (reference sequence). With 1 base removed from V and 0 bases from J, the gap between germline ends came to 12 bases. The CDR3 loop spans 17 amino acids. CDR3 DNA sequence: TGTGCCAGCAGTTTATGGGGAGGAAGGTCAACTAATGAAAAACTGTTTTTT. Translation gives CASSLWGGRSTNEKLFF.

DNA of the CDR3: TGTGCCAGCAGCTCTCCTGTGGGTAGCGGGCTGGGGGAGACCCAGTACTTC. It specifies CASSSPVGSGLGETQYF. The chain recombines TRBV7-8 with TRBJ2-5; 7 bases line up with TRBD2. The V and J ends lost 4 bases and 5 bases, in that order; junction bases with no gene match: 16. This CDR3 is 17 amino acids long. Germline V gives CDR1 SGHVS, CDR2 FQNEAQ. The full variable domain, with the rest looked up from reference TRBV7-8 and TRBJ2-5, is GAGVSQSPRYKVAKRGQDVALRCDPISGHVSLFWYQQALGQGPEFLTYFQNEAQLDKSGLPSDRFFAERPEGSVSTLKIQRTQQEDSAVYLCASSSPVGSGLGETQYFGPGTRLLVL.

The chain recombines TRBV4-2 with TRBJ2-2; 8 bases match TRBD1. There are 17 residues in the CDR3. Germline trimming cut 1 base from V and 5 bases from J; bases unmatched to any gene: 9. CDR1 LGHNA and CDR2 YNFKEQ come from the germline V gene. For the CDR3, the DNA is TGTGCCAGCAGCCAAGGGACAGGGCTAACGGTAACCGGGGAGCTGTTTTTT. This sequence encodes CASSQGTGLTVTGELFF.

Comments on this clone: In the same sample, other DNA sequences code for this CDR3. The chain couples TRBV9 to TRBJ2-7; 8 bases are shared with TRBD1. CDR3 length: 15 residues. CDR1 and CDR2 (germline): SGDLS, YYNGEE. With 0 bases clipped from V and 3 bases from J, the junction kept 5 bases outside the gene matches. This CDR3 is CASSVGAGGNYEQYF. In DNA form, the CDR3 reads TGTGCCAGCAGCGTAGGGGCAGGGGGCAACTACGAGCAGTACTTC.

The rearrangement joins TRBV7-9 to TRBJ2-1; 10 bases are shared with TRBD2. The CDR3 contains 16 residues. CDR1 and CDR2 from the germline V gene are SEHNR and FQNEAQ (reference sequence). J lost 2 bases, V lost 2 bases, and 3 bases had no gene match. CDR3 protein: CASSLQLAGPYNEQFF. In nucleotides, the CDR3 is TGTGCCAGCAGCTTACAACTAGCGGGGCCCTACAATGAGCAGTTCTTC.

The chain links TRBV4-1 to TRBJ2-5, with 7 bases matching TRBD2. This CDR3 contains 13 residues. In germline, CDR1 is MGHRA, CDR2 YSYEKL. V shed 1 base and J 6 bases; nucleotides not matched to a gene: 2. The CDR3 spells CASSQGEGKTQYF. CDR3 DNA: TGCGCCAGCAGCCAAGGGGAGGGAAAGACCCAGTACTTC.

To note about this clone: This specimen includes other DNA sequences encoding the same CDR3. The V and J genes are TRBV27 and TRBJ2-5; D might be TRBD1 or TRBD2, each matching 6 bases. V lost 2 bases and J lost 5, with 12 bases in between. This CDR3 has 14 amino acids. Germline V gives CDR1 MNHEY, CDR2 SMNVEV (reference sequence). The CDR3 bases are TGTGCCAGCAGTTTAGTCGGGGGCGTCGAGACCCAGTACTTC. This sequence encodes CASSLVGGVETQYF.

The CDR3 DNA follows: TGTGCCAGCAGCTCTGGGACAGGGGGCGACTACGAGCAGTACTTC. This sequence encodes CASSSGTGGDYEQYF. J is TRBJ2-7 and V is TRBV5-5; TRBD1 matches 12 bases. With V trimmed by 3 bases and J by 3 bases, 4 bases remained unmatched. Germline CDR1 SGHKS, CDR2 YYEKEE (reference sequence). The CDR3 extends over 15 amino acids.

V gene TRBV10-1 combines with J gene TRBJ2-7, with 9 nucleotides matching TRBD2. The germline V gene encodes CDR1 WNHNN and CDR2 SYGVQD (reference sequence). V was clipped by 3 bases and J by 5 bases; unmatched bases: 5. The CDR3 is 14 residues long. The CDR3 DNA reads TGCGCCAGCAGTGAAATAGCGGGAGCCAACGAGCAGTACTTC. Its protein product is CASSEIAGANEQYF.

This clone was seen once. The chain couples TRBV2 to TRBJ2-7, with D perhaps being TRBD1 or TRBD2 (6 bases each). CDR1 and CDR2 from the germline V gene are SNHLY and FYNNEI. Trimming stripped 8 bases from V and 7 bases from J, with 18 bases between. The length of the CDR3 is 13 residues. The CDR3 nucleotides are TGTGCCAGCCGGGGGCGGGACCTGCGGGAGCAGTACTTC. As protein: CASRGRDLREQYF.

The V gene is TRBV10-3, the J gene TRBJ2-7, with 7 nucleotides matching TRBD2. This CDR3 contains 13 residues. Per the germline V gene, CDR1 is ENHRY and CDR2 is SYGVKD. J gave up 0 bases and V 8 bases, and 4 bases lay outside the gene matches. The chain's CDR3 is CAILGGDSYEQYF. In DNA form, the CDR3 reads TGTGCCATCCTGGGGGGGGACTCCTACGAGCAGTACTTC.

The chain carries TRBV30 and TRBJ2-7; unclear D gene. The V gene's germline CDR1 is GTSNPN and CDR2 SVGIG (reference sequence). Trimming cost V 0 bases and J 5 bases, with 14 bases left between them. The CDR3 length is 14 residues. DNA for the CDR3: TGTGCCTGGAGTGTTAAATCCCCTTCCAACGAGCAGTACTTC. Protein: CAWSVKSPSNEQYF.

This sequence joins TRBV10-3 and TRBJ1-1; D might be TRBD1 (5 bases). Germline CDR1 is ENHRY and CDR2 is SYGVKD. Trimming shortened V by 11 bases and J by 6 bases, and 22 bases separated the two germline ends. The CDR3 runs 14 residues. The CDR3 DNA sequence: TGTGCCGTTACTCCCGGGGACGGATCTCCTGAAGCTTTCTTT. Protein sequence: CAVTPGDGSPEAFF.

This rearrangement joins TRBV29-1 to TRBJ2-1, with D possibly matching TRBD2 (5 bases). V lost 2 bases and J lost 1, with 18 bases in between. From germline, CDR1 is SQVTM and CDR2 ANQGSEA. There are 17 residues in the CDR3. CDR3 sequence (DNA): TGCAGCGTTGAATGGCTAGCCGGTGGGCCTTCCTACAATGAGCAGTTCTTC. It is translated as CSVEWLAGGPSYNEQFF.

In its sample, this clone was seen once. The chain has TRBV7-9 and TRBJ2-7, with TRBD1 matching 9 bases. J gave up 4 bases and V 5 bases, and 6 bases lay outside the gene matches. Germline V gene sequence: CDR1 SEHNR, CDR2 FQNEAQ (reference sequence). The CDR3 is made up of 14 amino acids. The CDR3, as DNA: TGTGCCAGCAGCCCCGGGACAGGGTGGTACGAGCAGTACTTC. This codes for CASSPGTGWYEQYF.

This clone was picked up one time. The chain uses TRBV4-3 and TRBJ2-5, with 12 nucleotides matching TRBD2. V lost 1 base and J lost 2; bases outside the gene matches: 11. This CDR3 has 19 residues. The germline CDR1 and CDR2 sequences are LGHNA and YSLEER. CDR3 in amino acids: CASSQVFGLLAGGQETQYF. For the CDR3, the DNA is TGCGCCAGCAGCCAAGTATTCGGCTTACTAGCGGGAGGTCAAGAGACCCAGTACTTC.

CDR3 region: CASSLTGLAGAQWNEQFF. CDR3 bases: TGTGCCAGCAGCTTAACGGGACTAGCGGGAGCTCAGTGGAATGAGCAGTTCTTC. V and J are TRBV7-2 and TRBJ2-1; 14 bases map to TRBD2. Trimming cost V 2 bases and J 7 bases; bases outside gene matches: 10. Per germline, CDR1 SGHTA and CDR2 FQGNSA. This CDR3 spans 18 amino acids.

V is TRBV6-5 and J is TRBJ2-2; 8 nucleotides align to TRBD2. V trimming: 0 bases; J trimming: 5 bases; junction bases outside the gene matches: 5. The CDR3 contains 16 residues. Looked up from germline, CDR1 is MNHEY and CDR2 is SVGAGI. CDR3 sequence (DNA): TGTGCCAGCAGTTACTCCCGGACTAGCCCGACCGGGGAGCTGTTTTTT. This sequence encodes CASSYSRTSPTGELFF.

The CDR3 coding sequence is TGTGCCAGTAGTTGGGGCCCCGGAGGAGCCGGGGAGCTGTTTTTT. This encodes CASSWGPGGAGELFF. The V gene is TRBV19, the J gene TRBJ2-2; D assignment may be TRBD1 or TRBD2 (5 bases each). The V end was cut by 5 bases, the J end by 6 bases, with 16 bases between. The CDR3 totals 15 residues. Per the germline V gene, CDR1 is LNHDA and CDR2 is SQIVND (reference sequence).

J is TRBJ2-1 and V is TRBV13; D possibly corresponds to TRBD1 (5 bases). Germline CDR1 PRHDT, CDR2 FYEKMQ (reference sequence). The CDR3 sequence is 14 residues long. V gave up 5 bases and J gave up 13 bases, with 21 bases separating them. CDR3: CASSADDRDWTQFF. The CDR3 DNA reads TGTGCCAGCAGCGCCGACGACAGAGACTGGACCCAGTTCTTC. The full variable domain, with the rest looked up from reference TRBV13 and TRBJ2-1, is AAGVIQSPRHLIKEKRETATLKCYPIPRHDTVYWYQQGPGQDPQFLISFYEKMQSDKGSIPDRFSAQQFSDYHSELNMSSLELGDSALYFCASSADDRDWTQFFGPGTRLTVL.

The CDR3 loop is CASSVAPSGPDTQYF. The DNA of the CDR3 is TGTGCCAGCAGCGTAGCGCCTAGCGGGCCAGATACGCAGTATTTT. The chain couples TRBV9 to TRBJ2-3, with TRBD2 matching 8 bases. The V and J ends lost 0 bases and 4 bases, in that order; junction bases with no gene match: 4. There are 15 residues in the CDR3. The germline V gene encodes CDR1 SGDLS and CDR2 YYNGEE.

DNA for the CDR3: TGTGCCAGCTCACCGTCAGGAGTATTCGAGGGCTACACCTTC. This gives the protein CASSPSGVFEGYTF. This chain connects TRBV18 to TRBJ1-2; no firm D call. Germline V gene lookup returns CDR1 KGHSH and CDR2 LQKENI. The CDR3 sequence is 14 residues long. The V end lost 3 bases, the J end lost 8 bases, and 16 bases lay between the germline ends.

The J gene is TRBJ2-1, the V gene TRBV6-6; D tentatively fits TRBD1 or TRBD2 (5 bases each). This CDR3 is 13 amino acids long. In germline, CDR1 is MNHNY, CDR2 SVGAGI (reference sequence). Trimming pared 5 bases from V and 5 bases from J, leaving 10 bases between. CDR3 sequence: CASSPGRNNEQFF. For the CDR3, the DNA is TGTGCCAGCAGTCCGGGACGGAACAATGAGCAGTTCTTC.